The 29 T cell receptor beta chains below come from one sample, sequenced in a study of blood T cells in healthy people across ages. A J-beta primer mix and a sample-barcoded 5' primer were used in a second PCR of about 7 to 11 cycles. Via MiXCR, TCRdb re-called the 5' RACE reads, giving one row per CDR3 protein. This sample has around 1,500,000 distinct CDR3 sequences; about 43% occur once, and the top ten carry 7.9%. Sequences were obtained from blood. All receptors come from a woman in her late teens or twenties in good health.

This chain uses TRBV7-9 with TRBJ2-5; 8 nucleotides align to TRBD1. After removal of 1 base from V and 10 bases from J, the junction contained 5 bases not matched to a gene. Per the germline V gene, CDR1 is SEHNR and CDR2 is FQNEAQ (reference sequence). This CDR3 is 13 amino acids long. CDR3 loop: CASSLGTGRDQYF. In DNA, the CDR3 is TGTGCCAGCAGCTTAGGGACAGGGCGCGACCAGTACTTC.

This clonotype has a single count. The V call is TRBV6-1, the J call TRBJ2-7, with D perhaps given as TRBD1 or TRBD2 (5 bases each). Germline V lookup: CDR1 MNHNS, CDR2 SASEGT. The germline V and J ends were trimmed by 6 bases and 9 bases, with 30 bases remaining between them. CDR3 length equals 17 residues. Written as DNA, the CDR3 is TGTGCCAGCAGCCAGGGAGACACAGCTAAATTTCTACGCGGGCAGTACTTC. Protein sequence: CASSQGDTAKFLRGQYF.

The CDR3 DNA sequence: TGCAGTGCTAGGGAAGAAAAACTGTTTTTT. Protein: CSAREEKLFF. The rearrangement joins TRBV20-1 to TRBJ1-4, with unresolved D. Trimming left V 3 bases short and J 8 bases short, with 4 bases between. The CDR3 is 10 residues long. In germline, CDR1 is DFQATT, CDR2 SNEGSKA (reference sequence).

The rearrangement joins TRBV4-1 to TRBJ2-1; TRBD2 matches 15 bases. The CDR3 length is 19 residues. V lost 0 bases and J lost 4; bases outside the gene matches: 7. CDR1 and CDR2 from the germline V gene are MGHRA and YSYEKL. The CDR3 loop reads CASSQDPGGLAGGYNEQFF. The CDR3 nucleotides read TGCGCCAGCAGCCAAGATCCTGGGGGACTAGCGGGAGGATACAATGAGCAGTTCTTC.

The V gene is TRBV7-9, the J gene TRBJ2-5; D remains unclear. The CDR3 sequence is 16 residues long. Trimming cost V 0 bases and J 1 base, with 12 bases left between them. Germline CDR1 reads SEHNR; CDR2 reads FQNEAQ (reference sequence). In nucleotides, the CDR3 is TGTGCCAGCAGCTTAGCGCCAGGTCTGCCCCAAGAGACCCAGTACTTC. Amino acid sequence: CASSLAPGLPQETQYF. Together with reference TRBV7-9 and TRBJ2-5, the CDR3 gives the full variable domain: DTGVSQNPRHKITKRGQNVTFRCDPISEHNRLYWYRQTLGQGPEFLTYFQNEAQLEKSRLLSDRFSAERPKGSFSTLEIQRTEQGDSAMYLCASSLAPGLPQETQYFGPGTRLLVL.

This clonotype was seen a handful of times. The chain couples TRBV6-5 to TRBJ1-1; D is uncertain. V lost 4 bases to trimming and J lost 1 base, with 7 bases between them. This CDR3 has 13 residues. The V gene's germline CDR1 is MNHEY and CDR2 SVGAGI. CDR3 DNA: TGTGCCAGCAGTTCCCCTCGGAACACTGAAGCTTTCTTT. This sequence encodes CASSSPRNTEAFF.

This chain uses TRBV29-1 with TRBJ2-7; 12 nucleotides agree with TRBD1. Looked up from germline, CDR1 is SQVTM and CDR2 is ANQGSEA. The CDR3 extends over 14 amino acids. V lost 6 bases and J lost 7; bases outside the gene matches: 10. The CDR3 bases are TGCAGCGTGGCGACCCGGGACAGGGGGCAGGAGCAGTACTTC. Translation gives CSVATRDRGQEQYF.

The chain carries TRBV7-3 and TRBJ1-1, with no clear D. This CDR3 region has 13 residues. Trimming removed 4 bases from V and 2 bases from J, with 8 bases in between. CDR1 is SGHTA, CDR2 FQGTGA, per germline. Here the CDR3 reads CASSSSTNTEAFF. The CDR3 DNA follows: TGTGCCAGCAGCTCCTCTACCAACACTGAAGCTTTCTTT.

This chain joins TRBV7-6 and TRBJ2-7, with a tentative D call TRBD2 (5 bases). Trimming stripped 0 bases from V and 6 bases from J, with 15 bases between. The length of the CDR3 is 15 residues. Germline CDR1 reads SGHVS; CDR2 reads FNYEAQ. The CDR3 region is CASSLAQRLRCEQYF. The CDR3 coding sequence is TGTGCCAGCAGCTTAGCCCAGCGGTTGCGCTGCGAGCAGTACTTC. Complete variable domain (other parts from reference TRBV7-6 and TRBJ2-7): GAGVSQSPRYKVTKRGQDVALRCDPISGHVSLYWYRQALGQGPEFLTYFNYEAQQDKSGLPNDRFSAERPEGSISTLTIQRTEQRDSAMYRCASSLAQRLRCEQYFGPGTRLTVT.

CDR3 sequence (DNA): TGCGCCAGCAGCTTGGCTTCAGGGAGTGGTTCACCCCTCCACTTT. Amino acids: CASSLASGSGSPLHF. The V and J genes are TRBV5-1 and TRBJ1-6; possible D gene TRBD1, 5 bases. Deletions cut 0 bases from V and 9 bases from J, with 13 bases between. This CDR3 spans 15 amino acids. Germline values: CDR1 SGHRS, CDR2 YFSETQ.

The chain is built from TRBV6-1 and TRBJ1-1; D is possibly TRBD1 (6 bases). The V gene's germline CDR1 is MNHNS and CDR2 SASEGT. The CDR3 consists of 13 residues. Trimming pared 6 bases from V and 3 bases from J, leaving 11 bases between. This CDR3 reads CASRAGQYTEAFF. In nucleotides, the CDR3 is TGTGCCAGCAGGGCGGGACAATACACTGAAGCTTTCTTT.

This clonotype was picked up a small number of times. CDR3 DNA sequence: TGTGCCAGCAGTGAAATTCGGTCGGAATATTTACTTTACACCTTC. This sequence encodes CASSEIRSEYLLYTF. The V call is TRBV6-1, the J call TRBJ1-2; D unclear. Germline V CDR1 and CDR2: MNHNS, SASEGT. The CDR3 consists of 15 residues. Trimming stripped 2 bases from V and 11 bases from J, with 21 bases between.

The chain carries TRBV12-3 or TRBV12-4 and TRBJ2-1; D is unresolved. This CDR3 spans 15 amino acids. Trimming pared 8 bases from V and 0 bases from J, leaving 14 bases between. The CDR3 region is CASARQKSSYNEQFF. CDR3 DNA: TGTGCCAGCGCCCGGCAGAAGAGCTCCTACAATGAGCAGTTCTTC.

The chain links TRBV7-6 to TRBJ2-7; D possibly corresponds to TRBD2 (7 bases). The CDR3 consists of 16 residues. Germline loops: CDR1 SGHVS, CDR2 FNYEAQ. With 1 base removed from V and 4 bases from J, the gap between germline ends came to 17 bases. The CDR3 spells CASSLDEGEGYYEQYF. In nucleotides, the CDR3 is TGTGCCAGCAGCTTAGATGAGGGGGAGGGGTATTACGAGCAGTACTTC.

The sample holds a few counts of this clonotype. The chain is built from TRBV10-3 and TRBJ2-5, with D uncertain. V was cut by 4 bases and J by 5 bases, with 8 bases left in between. Germline lookup yields CDR1 ENHRY and CDR2 SYGVKD. The CDR3 is 12 amino acids. CDR3 in DNA: TGTGCCATCAGTGCCTCCGCGGAGACCCAGTACTTC. This encodes CAISASAETQYF.

The J gene is TRBJ2-7, the V gene TRBV4-1; D may be TRBD1 (6 bases). This CDR3 has 15 amino acids. Trimming removed 3 bases from V and 0 bases from J, with 12 bases in between. From germline, CDR1 is MGHRA and CDR2 YSYEKL. The CDR3 DNA is TGCGCCAGCAGCCACACCGGGACACACTCCTACGAGCAGTACTTC. Translated, it gives CASSHTGTHSYEQYF.

Turning to this clonotype: At one of its ends the junction is not consistent with the germline gene, which may arise from a read error. The J gene is TRBJ2-5, the V gene TRBV5-1, with TRBD1 identical over 12 bases. Matching the DNA end better, TRBJ2-7 makes the J call doubtful. Germline CDR1 reads SGHRS; CDR2 reads YFSETQ. The CDR3 runs 15 residues. CDR3 in amino acids: CASSLTGQGACEQYF. For the CDR3, the DNA is TGCGCTAGCAGCCTAACGGGACAGGGGGCGTGCGAGCAGTACTTC.

The rearrangement joins TRBV20-1 to TRBJ2-7; 9 nucleotides agree with TRBD2. The germline V gene encodes CDR1 DFQATT and CDR2 SNEGSKA (reference sequence). This CDR3 is 13 amino acids long. V gave up 6 bases and J gave up 4 bases; unmatched junction bases: 7. This CDR3 is CSARLAAFYEQYF. Written as DNA, the CDR3 is TGCAGTGCCCGACTAGCGGCCTTTTACGAGCAGTACTTC.

CDR3 nucleotides: TGTGCCAGCGGCGCCACGACTAGCGGGGGCGAGACCCAGTACTTC. Its translation is CASGATTSGGETQYF. The V and J genes are TRBV6-2 or TRBV6-3 and TRBJ2-5, with 12 bases fitting TRBD2. V gave up 8 bases and J gave up 5 bases; unmatched junction bases: 9. The CDR3 consists of 15 residues. Looked up from germline, CDR1 is MNHEY and CDR2 is SVGEGT.

This clonotype was counted between two and nine times. V and J are TRBV7-9 and TRBJ2-7; D perhaps matches TRBD1 (6 bases). V dropped 0 bases and J dropped 5 bases, with 8 bases sitting between them. The CDR3 length is 13 residues. CDR1 and CDR2 (germline): SEHNR, FQNEAQ (reference sequence). The chain's CDR3 is CASSLAQGNEQYF. In nucleotides, the CDR3 is TGTGCCAGCAGCTTAGCACAGGGAAACGAGCAGTACTTC.

The chain links TRBV10-1 to TRBJ2-7, with no clear D. The CDR3 has 12 amino acids. V was shortened by 8 bases and J by 3 bases, with 11 bases between the two germline ends. CDR1 is WNHNN and CDR2 is SYGVQD in the germline V gene (reference sequence). The CDR3 loop is CASLPRGYEQYF. The CDR3, as DNA: TGCGCCAGCCTCCCTCGAGGCTACGAGCAGTACTTC.

This clonotype has just a few counts. A read error may explain this, as a much larger clone is one base away. The chain carries TRBV6-6 and TRBJ2-7; D ambiguous. From germline, CDR1 is MNHNY and CDR2 SVGAGI (reference sequence). This CDR3 has 12 amino acids. The V gene lost 2 bases and the J gene lost 4 bases, with 6 bases spanning the gap. The CDR3 DNA reads TGTGCCAGCAGTTACGGGGAATACGAGCAGTACTTC. It codes for CASSYGEYEQYF.

The CDR3, as DNA: TGCAGTGCTAGAGTTGGAAACAATGAGCAGTTCTTC. Its translation: CSARVGNNEQFF. The V call is TRBV20-1, the J call TRBJ2-1, with D unclear. The V gene lost 1 base and the J gene lost 5 bases, with 6 bases spanning the gap. The V gene's germline CDR1 is DFQATT and CDR2 SNEGSKA (reference sequence). The CDR3 has 12 residues.

This clonotype was seen a few times. This rearrangement joins TRBV4-1 to TRBJ1-2; TRBD1 matches 7 bases. With V trimmed by 6 bases and J by 0 bases, 10 bases remained unmatched. The CDR3 spans 16 residues. From germline, CDR1 is MGHRA and CDR2 YSYEKL. DNA of the CDR3: TGCGCCAGCAGTATTACAGGGGCGGCGGCTAACTATGGCTACACCTTC. Encoded protein: CASSITGAAANYGYTF.

This clonotype has just one count. The chain carries TRBV3-1 and TRBJ2-1; D tentatively reads TRBD1 or TRBD2 (6 bases each). Trimming shortened V by 6 bases and J by 8 bases, and 20 bases separated the two germline ends. Germline loops: CDR1 LGHDT, CDR2 YNNKEL (reference sequence). The CDR3 loop spans 15 amino acids. In DNA, the CDR3 is TGTGCCAGCAGTCCGGGACTCCATGGGACATATGAGCAGTTCTTC. It specifies CASSPGLHGTYEQFF.

This sequence joins TRBV6-2 or TRBV6-3 and TRBJ2-6; D remains ambiguous. V lost 0 bases and J lost 6, with 6 bases in between. CDR3 length equals 14 residues. CDR1 MNHEY and CDR2 SVGEGT come from the germline V gene. CDR3 nucleotide sequence: TGTGCCAGCAGTTACTCCGTAGAGGCCAACGTCCTGACTTTC. Its protein product is CASSYSVEANVLTF.

The chain combines TRBV20-1 with TRBJ2-5; 8 bases are a match to TRBD1. Germline V CDR1 and CDR2: DFQATT, SNEGSKA (reference sequence). The CDR3 extends over 15 amino acids. The V gene end was trimmed by 6 bases and the J gene end by 1 base; junction bases not matched to a gene: 10. The CDR3 DNA reads as TGCAGTGCCCAACCAAGGGACAGGAGCCAAGAGACCCAGTACTTC. It specifies CSAQPRDRSQETQYF.

This clonotype was seen a few times. The chain combines TRBV5-6 with TRBJ2-5, with 7 bases matching TRBD1. The J call may not be correct, given that the DNA end is closer to TRBJ2-7. The CDR3 has 13 amino acids. Germline values: CDR1 SGHDT, CDR2 YYEEEE. The CDR3 DNA reads TGTGCCAGCAGCCAAGGGACAGAGCGCGAGCAGTACTTC. Translated, it gives CASSQGTEREQYF.

This chain uses TRBV3-1 with TRBJ2-1; 8 bases fit TRBD2. V dropped 0 bases and J dropped 7; count of bases not matched to a gene: 5. The germline CDR1 and CDR2 sequences are LGHDT and YNNKEL (reference sequence). This CDR3 contains 15 residues. DNA for the CDR3: TGTGCCAGCAGCCAAGACGGGAGCGGGAGTAATGAGCAGTTCTTC. This sequence encodes CASSQDGSGSNEQFF.